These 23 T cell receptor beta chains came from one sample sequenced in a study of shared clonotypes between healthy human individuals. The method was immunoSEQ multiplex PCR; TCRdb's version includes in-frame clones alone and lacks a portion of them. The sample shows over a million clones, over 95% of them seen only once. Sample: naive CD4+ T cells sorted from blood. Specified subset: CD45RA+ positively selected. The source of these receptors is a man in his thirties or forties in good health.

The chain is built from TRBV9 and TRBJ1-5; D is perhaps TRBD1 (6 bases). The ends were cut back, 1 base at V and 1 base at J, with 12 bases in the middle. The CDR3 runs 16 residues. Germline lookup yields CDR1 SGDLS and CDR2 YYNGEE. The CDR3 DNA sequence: TGTGCCAGCAGCGTAAGGGGGAGGGGAAGCAATCAGCCCCAGCATTTT. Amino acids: CASSVRGRGSNQPQHF.

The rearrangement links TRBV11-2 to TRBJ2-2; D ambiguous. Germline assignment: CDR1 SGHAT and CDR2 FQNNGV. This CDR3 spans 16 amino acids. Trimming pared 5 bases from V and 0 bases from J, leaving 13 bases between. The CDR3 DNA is TGTGCCAGCAGCCAACTATCGTTCGCGAACACCGGGGAGCTGTTTTTT. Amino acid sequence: CASSQLSFANTGELFF. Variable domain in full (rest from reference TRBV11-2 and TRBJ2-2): EAGVAQSPRYKIIEKRQSVAFWCNPISGHATLYWYQQILGQGPKLLIQFQNNGVVDDSQLPKDRFSAERLKGVDSTLKIQPAKLEDSAVYLCASSQLSFANTGELFFGEGSRLTVL.

The CDR3 loop reads CASSRRGEPSYEQYF. For the CDR3, the DNA is TGTGCCAGCAGCCGAAGGGGGGAGCCCTCCTACGAGCAGTACTTC. The J gene is TRBJ2-7, the V gene TRBV7-9; D may correspond to TRBD1 or TRBD2 (6 bases each). This CDR3 has 15 residues. The germline V and J ends were trimmed by 5 bases and 0 bases, with 14 bases remaining between them. The germline CDR1 and CDR2 sequences are SEHNR and FQNEAQ (reference sequence).

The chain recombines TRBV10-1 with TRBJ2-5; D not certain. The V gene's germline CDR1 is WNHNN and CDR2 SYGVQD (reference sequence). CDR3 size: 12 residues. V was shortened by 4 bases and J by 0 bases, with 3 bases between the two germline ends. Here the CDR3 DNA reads TGCGCCAGCAGTGGGGACCAAGAGACCCAGTACTTC. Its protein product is CASSGDQETQYF.

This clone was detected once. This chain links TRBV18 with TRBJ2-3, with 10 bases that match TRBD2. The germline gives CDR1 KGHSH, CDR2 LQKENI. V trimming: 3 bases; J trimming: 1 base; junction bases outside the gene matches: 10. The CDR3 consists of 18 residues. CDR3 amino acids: CASSPLAASGSGTDTQYF. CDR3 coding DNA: TGTGCCAGCTCACCTCTGGCCGCTAGCGGGAGTGGCACAGATACGCAGTATTTT.

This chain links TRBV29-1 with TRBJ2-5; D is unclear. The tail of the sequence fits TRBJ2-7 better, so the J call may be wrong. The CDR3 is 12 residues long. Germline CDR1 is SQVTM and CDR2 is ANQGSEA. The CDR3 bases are TGCAGCGTTGTAGTGGTCTTCTACGAGCAGTACTTC. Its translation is CSVVVVFYEQYF.

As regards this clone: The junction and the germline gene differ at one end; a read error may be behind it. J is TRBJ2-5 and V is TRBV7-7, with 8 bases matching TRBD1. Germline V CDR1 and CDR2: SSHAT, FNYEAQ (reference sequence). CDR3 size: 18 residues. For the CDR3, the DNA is TGTGCTAGCAGGCCTGCCGGGACAGGAATTGAGTACCAAGAGACCCAGTACTTC. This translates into CASRPAGTGIEYQETQYF.

Here the CDR3 DNA reads TGTGCCAGCAGTTCAAGGCAGGGGGTGGGCCCTGATGGCTACACCTTC. Encoded protein: CASSSRQGVGPDGYTF. V gene TRBV11-2 combines with J gene TRBJ1-2; TRBD1 matches at 7 bases. The V and J ends lost 6 bases and 6 bases, in that order; junction bases with no gene match: 16. The CDR3 covers 16 residues. Germline values: CDR1 SGHAT, CDR2 FQNNGV.

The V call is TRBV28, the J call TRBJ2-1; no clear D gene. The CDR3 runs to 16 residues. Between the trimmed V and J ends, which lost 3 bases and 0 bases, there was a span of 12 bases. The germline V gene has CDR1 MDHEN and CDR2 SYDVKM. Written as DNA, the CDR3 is TGTGCCAGCAGTTTTAGGGCCAGGAGCTCCTACAATGAGCAGTTCTTC. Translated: CASSFRARSSYNEQFF.

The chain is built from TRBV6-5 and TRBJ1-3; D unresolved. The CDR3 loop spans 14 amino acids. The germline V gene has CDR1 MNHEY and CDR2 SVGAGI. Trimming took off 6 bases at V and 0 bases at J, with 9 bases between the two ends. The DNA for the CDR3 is TGTGCCAGCAGCCAGAGAGGCTCTGGAAACACCATATATTTT. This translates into CASSQRGSGNTIYF.

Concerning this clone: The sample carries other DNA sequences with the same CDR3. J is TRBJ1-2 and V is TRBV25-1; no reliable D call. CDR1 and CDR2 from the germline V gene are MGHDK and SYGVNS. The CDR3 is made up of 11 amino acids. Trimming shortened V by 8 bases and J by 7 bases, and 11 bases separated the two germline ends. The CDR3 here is CASSEIGGYTF. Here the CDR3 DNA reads TGTGCCAGCTCTGAGATCGGTGGCTACACCTTC.

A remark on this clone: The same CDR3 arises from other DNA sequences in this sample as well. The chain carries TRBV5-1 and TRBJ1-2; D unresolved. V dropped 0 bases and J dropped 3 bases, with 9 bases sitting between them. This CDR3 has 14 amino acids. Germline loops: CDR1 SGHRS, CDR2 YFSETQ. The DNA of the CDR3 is TGCGCCAGCAGCTTGGTCGTCGGTGACTATGGCTACACCTTC. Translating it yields CASSLVVGDYGYTF.

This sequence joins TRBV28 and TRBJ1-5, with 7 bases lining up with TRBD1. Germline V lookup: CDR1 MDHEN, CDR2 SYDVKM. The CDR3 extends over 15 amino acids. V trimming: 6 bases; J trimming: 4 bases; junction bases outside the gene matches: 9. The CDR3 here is CASSDRQGGNQPQHF. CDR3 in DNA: TGTGCCAGCAGCGATCGACAGGGCGGAAATCAGCCCCAGCATTTT.

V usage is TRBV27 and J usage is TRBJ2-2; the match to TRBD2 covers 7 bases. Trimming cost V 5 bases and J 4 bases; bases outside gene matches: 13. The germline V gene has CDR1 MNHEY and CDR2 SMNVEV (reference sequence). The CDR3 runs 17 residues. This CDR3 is CASSPLLVKRGTGELFF. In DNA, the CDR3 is TGTGCCAGCAGTCCCCTGTTGGTAAAGCGGGGCACCGGGGAGCTGTTTTTT.

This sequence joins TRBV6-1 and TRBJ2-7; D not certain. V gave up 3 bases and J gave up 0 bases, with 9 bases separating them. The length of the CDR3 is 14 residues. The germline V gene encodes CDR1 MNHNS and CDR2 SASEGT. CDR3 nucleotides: TGTGCCAGCAGTGAGTGGGCCTCCTCCTACGAGCAGTACTTC. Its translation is CASSEWASSYEQYF.

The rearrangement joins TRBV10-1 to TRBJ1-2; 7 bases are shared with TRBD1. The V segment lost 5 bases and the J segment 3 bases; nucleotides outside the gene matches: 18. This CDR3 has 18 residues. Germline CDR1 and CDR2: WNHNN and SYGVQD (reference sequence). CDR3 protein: CASSPRGQAHLGDYGYTF. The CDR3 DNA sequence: TGCGCCAGCAGTCCAAGGGGGCAGGCCCACCTTGGGGACTATGGCTACACCTTC.

CDR3 sequence (DNA): TGTGCCTGGGAACAGGGGAGTGGGGCCAACGTCCTGACTTTC. Its translation is CAWEQGSGANVLTF. This rearrangement joins TRBV30 to TRBJ2-6; 7 nucleotides align to TRBD1. Germline CDR1 is GTSNPN and CDR2 is SVGIG (reference sequence). This CDR3 contains 14 residues. V lost 5 bases and J lost 3; bases outside the gene matches: 4.

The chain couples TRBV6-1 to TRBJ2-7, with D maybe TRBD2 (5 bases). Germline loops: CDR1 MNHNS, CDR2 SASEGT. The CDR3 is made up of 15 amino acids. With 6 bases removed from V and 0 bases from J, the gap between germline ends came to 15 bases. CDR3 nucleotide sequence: TGTGCCAGCAGCGAAATGGCGGGTAGCTCCTACGAGCAGTACTTC. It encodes CASSEMAGSSYEQYF.

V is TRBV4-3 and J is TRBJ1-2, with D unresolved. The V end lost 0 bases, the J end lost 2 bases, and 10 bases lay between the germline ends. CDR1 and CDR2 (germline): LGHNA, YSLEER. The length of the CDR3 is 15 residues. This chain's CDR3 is CASSQDRLINYGYTF. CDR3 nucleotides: TGCGCCAGCAGCCAAGACCGGCTGATAAACTATGGCTACACCTTC.

CDR3 in DNA: TGTGCCAGTAGTATTTTAAACCTCGGAGGAACCCAGTACTTC. It encodes CASSILNLGGTQYF. The chain uses TRBV19 and TRBJ2-5; weak D call: TRBD2 (5 bases). The length of the CDR3 is 14 residues. V gave up 3 bases and J gave up 8 bases, with 16 bases separating them. CDR1 and CDR2 from the germline V gene are LNHDA and SQIVND (reference sequence). Together with reference TRBV19 and TRBJ2-5, the CDR3 gives the full variable domain: DGGITQSPKYLFRKEGQNVTLSCEQNLNHDAMYWYRQDPGQGLRLIYYSQIVNDFQKGDIAEGYSVSREKKESFPLTVTSAQKNPTAFYLCASSILNLGGTQYFGPGTRLLVL.

CDR3 loop: CSVAGQIYNEQFF. Here the CDR3 DNA reads TGCAGCGTTGCGGGACAGATCTACAATGAGCAGTTCTTC. The chain couples TRBV29-1 to TRBJ2-1; 7 bases align to TRBD1. Germline V gives CDR1 SQVTM, CDR2 ANQGSEA. Trimming removed 4 bases from V and 3 bases from J; junction bases left unmatched: 3. This CDR3 contains 13 residues.

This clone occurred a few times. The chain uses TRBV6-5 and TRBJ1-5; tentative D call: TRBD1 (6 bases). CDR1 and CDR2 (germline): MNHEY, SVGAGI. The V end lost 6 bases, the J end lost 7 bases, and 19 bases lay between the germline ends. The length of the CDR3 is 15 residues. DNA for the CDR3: TGTGCCAGCAGCCTAACCAGGGGTATAGAGCAGCCCCAGCATTTT. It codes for CASSLTRGIEQPQHF.

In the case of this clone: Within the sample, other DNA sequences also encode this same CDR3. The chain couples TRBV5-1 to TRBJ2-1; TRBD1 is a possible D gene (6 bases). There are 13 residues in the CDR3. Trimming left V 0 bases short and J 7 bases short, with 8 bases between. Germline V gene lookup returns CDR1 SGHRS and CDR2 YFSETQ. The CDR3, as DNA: TGCGCCAGCAGCTTGGCTAGGGGGAATGAGCAGTTCTTC. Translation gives CASSLARGNEQFF.